The 27 T cell receptor beta chains listed next were all sequenced from one sample in a study of cytomegalovirus exposure and HLA in healthy donors. A multiplex PCR was run with 60 Vbeta primers and 13 Jbeta primers. Repertoires were generated with immunoSEQ multiplex PCR, while TCRdb's copy carries only in-frame clones and drops some. Here the sample spans fewer than 200,000 clones, about nine tenths being singletons. Sequenced sample: PBMCs. The receptors shown here come from a boy between 2 and 10 years old in good health and CMV-seronegative.

This chain uses TRBV6-5 with TRBJ2-7; tentatively, D is TRBD1 (6 bases). Germline CDR1 and CDR2: MNHEY and SVGAGI. With 2 bases removed from V and 3 bases from J, the gap between germline ends came to 11 bases. The CDR3 has 14 residues. Here the CDR3 DNA reads TGTGCCAGCAGTTACCAGGGGAGTAACTACGAGCAGTACTTC. Translation gives CASSYQGSNYEQYF.

V usage is TRBV7-9 and J usage is TRBJ1-6; tentatively, D is TRBD1 (5 bases). Germline V gene sequence: CDR1 SEHNR, CDR2 FQNEAQ (reference sequence). Trimming shortened V by 1 base and J by 6 bases, and 7 bases separated the two germline ends. The CDR3 contains 14 residues. The CDR3 protein is CASSLGQINSPLHF. For the CDR3, the DNA is TGTGCCAGCAGCTTAGGACAGATTAATTCACCCCTCCACTTT.

V gene TRBV30 combines with J gene TRBJ1-6; 9 bases map to TRBD1. Trimming removed 5 bases from V and 10 bases from J; junction bases left unmatched: 12. The CDR3 totals 15 residues. The germline gives CDR1 GTSNPN, CDR2 SVGIG (reference sequence). In nucleotides, the CDR3 is TGTGCCTGGCGTAACCCCGGGACAGGGCGGTCACCCCTCCACTTT. Translated, it gives CAWRNPGTGRSPLHF.

The chain links TRBV28 to TRBJ2-7, with 7 nucleotides matching TRBD1. CDR1 and CDR2 from the germline V gene are MDHEN and SYDVKM. The trim removed 6 bases at V and 4 bases at J, leaving 9 bases unmatched. The CDR3 runs to 14 residues. The CDR3 DNA reads as TGTGCCAGCAGGCAGGGACAGCCCGTTTACGAGCAGTACTTC. This sequence encodes CASRQGQPVYEQYF. The whole variable domain, filled in from reference TRBV28 and TRBJ2-7, reads DVKVTQSSRYLVKRTGEKVFLECVQDMDHENMFWYRQDPGLGLRLIYFSYDVKMKEKGDIPEGYSVSREKKERFSLILESASTNQTSMYLCASRQGQPVYEQYFGPGTRLTVT.

This clone was observed a single time. The chain links TRBV6-1 to TRBJ2-1; 8 nucleotides match TRBD1. The CDR3 runs 15 residues. In germline, CDR1 is MNHNS, CDR2 SASEGT. Trimming removed 5 bases from V and 0 bases from J; junction bases left unmatched: 3. CDR3 in amino acids: CASSQDRVSYNEQFF. Here the CDR3 DNA reads TGTGCCAGCAGTCAGGACAGGGTCTCCTACAATGAGCAGTTCTTC.

V gene TRBV28 combines with J gene TRBJ2-5; tentative D call: TRBD1 (5 bases). The J call may be in error: the DNA end matches TRBJ2-7 better. The CDR3 is made up of 14 amino acids. Germline V gene sequence: CDR1 MDHEN, CDR2 SYDVKM. The CDR3 spells CASSLQGTLNEQYF. CDR3 bases: TGTGCCAGCAGTTTGCAGGGAACCCTTAACGAGCAGTACTTC.

V is TRBV28 and J is TRBJ2-1; 10 nucleotides align to TRBD2. The CDR3 loop spans 15 amino acids. CDR1 and CDR2 (germline): MDHEN, SYDVKM. The ends lost 6 bases at V and 7 bases at J; junction bases unmatched: 9. The CDR3: CASSILAGVGNEQFF. For the CDR3, the DNA is TGTGCCAGCAGCATTCTAGCGGGAGTAGGTAATGAGCAGTTCTTC.

Comment on this clone: Other DNA sequences in this specimen translate into the identical CDR3. This chain joins TRBV27 and TRBJ2-7, with D tentatively TRBD2 (7 bases). From germline, CDR1 is MNHEY and CDR2 SMNVEV (reference sequence). V lost 5 bases and J 2 bases, leaving 13 bases between the germline ends. This CDR3 contains 14 residues. CDR3 amino acids: CASSPGGLPYEQYF. The CDR3 coding sequence is TGTGCCAGCAGTCCCGGGGGGCTGCCCTACGAGCAGTACTTC.

The count of this clone is one. The J gene is TRBJ1-2, the V gene TRBV19; TRBD1 matches at 7 bases. The CDR3 sequence is 12 residues long. In germline, CDR1 is LNHDA, CDR2 SQIVND (reference sequence). V trimming: 5 bases; J trimming: 8 bases; junction bases outside the gene matches: 5. CDR3 in DNA: TGTGCCAGTAGTCCCCGACAGGGAGGCTACACCTTC. Translated: CASSPRQGGYTF.

Regarding this clone: Other DNA sequences in this specimen translate into the identical CDR3. The chain carries TRBV19 and TRBJ1-6; D is unresolved. Germline V gene lookup returns CDR1 LNHDA and CDR2 SQIVND (reference sequence). This CDR3 has 18 amino acids. Trimming removed 1 base from V and 0 bases from J, with 13 bases in between. As DNA, the CDR3 is TGTGCCAGTAGTATAGTCTTCGGTCATAGCTCCTATAATTCACCCCTCCACTTT. Amino acids: CASSIVFGHSSYNSPLHF.

V is TRBV6-6 and J is TRBJ1-1, with D tentatively TRBD1 (6 bases). This CDR3 region has 16 residues. Trimming stripped 2 bases from V and 5 bases from J, with 18 bases between. The germline V gene encodes CDR1 MNHNY and CDR2 SVGAGI (reference sequence). The CDR3 protein is CASSYSRGAGGTEAFF. The CDR3 DNA follows: TGTGCCAGCAGTTACAGTCGGGGGGCTGGGGGGACTGAAGCTTTCTTT.

This chain joins TRBV5-5 and TRBJ1-2; tentative D call: TRBD1 (6 bases). The V gene lost 3 bases and the J gene lost 11 bases, with 17 bases spanning the gap. CDR3 size: 13 residues. Germline V gives CDR1 SGHKS, CDR2 YYEKEE (reference sequence). This CDR3 is CASSSVTGRGYTF. The DNA of the CDR3 is TGTGCCAGCAGCTCCGTGACAGGCAGGGGATACACCTTC.

The CDR3 protein is CASSIRLAGGTDTQYF. CDR3 DNA: TGTGCCAGCAGTATCCGACTAGCGGGAGGAACAGATACGCAGTATTTT. The chain links TRBV27 to TRBJ2-3; 13 bases line up with TRBD2. V was pared by 5 bases and J by 3 bases, with 5 bases of the junction left unmatched. This CDR3 contains 16 residues. Germline V gives CDR1 MNHEY, CDR2 SMNVEV (reference sequence).

Only a few counts were recorded for this clone. CDR3: CASSYERGNQPQHF. DNA for the CDR3: TGTGCCAGCAGTTACGAAAGAGGCAATCAGCCCCAGCATTTT. The V gene is TRBV6-6, the J gene TRBJ1-5; D is unclear. This CDR3 is built from 14 residues. The germline V gene has CDR1 MNHNY and CDR2 SVGAGI (reference sequence). Trimming left V 2 bases short and J 2 bases short, with 7 bases between.

This chain links TRBV11-2 with TRBJ2-1; D ambiguous. The V gene's germline CDR1 is SGHAT and CDR2 FQNNGV. V lost 5 bases to trimming and J lost 9 bases, with 8 bases between them. CDR3 length: 11 residues. CDR3 sequence: CASSLRVEQFF. The CDR3, as DNA: TGTGCCAGCAGCCTACGTGTTGAGCAGTTCTTC.

This chain joins TRBV5-4 and TRBJ2-5; D perhaps matches TRBD1 (7 bases). Germline V gives CDR1 SGHNT, CDR2 YYREEE (reference sequence). Trimming took 2 bases from V and 6 from J, leaving 20 bases between them. The CDR3 length is 16 residues. The CDR3 DNA is TGTGCCAGCAGCTTTGAATTCCGACAGGGACTGCAGACCCAGTACTTC. The encoded protein is CASSFEFRQGLQTQYF.

The chain recombines TRBV2 with TRBJ1-5; 10 bases map to TRBD1. V was pared by 6 bases and J by 10 bases, with 9 bases of the junction left unmatched. Per germline, CDR1 SNHLY and CDR2 FYNNEI. CDR3 size: 14 residues. The CDR3 DNA reads TGTGCCAGCAGGGCTGGACAGGGGGTCGGACCCCAGCATTTT. Translated: CASRAGQGVGPQHF.

The chain uses TRBV28 and TRBJ1-4, with 7 bases identical to TRBD1. The V segment lost 3 bases and the J segment 6 bases; nucleotides outside the gene matches: 19. CDR1 is MDHEN, CDR2 SYDVKM, per germline. CDR3 length: 19 amino acids. The CDR3 DNA reads as TGTGCCAGCAGTTTTCGGTCATGGCAGGGGGTGAAAGAACATGAAAAACTGTTTTTT. This encodes CASSFRSWQGVKEHEKLFF.

The chain employs TRBV10-2 and TRBJ2-2, with a possible D match to TRBD1 (6 bases). The V gene lost 8 bases and the J gene lost 1 base, with 14 bases spanning the gap. In germline, CDR1 is WSHSY, CDR2 SAAADI. The CDR3 is 15 residues long. CDR3 residues: CASDAGQLNTGELFF. The CDR3 region has the DNA TGCGCCAGCGATGCCGGACAGTTGAACACCGGGGAGCTGTTTTTT.

The V and J genes are TRBV7-6 and TRBJ2-1, with 7 bases identical to TRBD2. CDR1 is SGHVS, CDR2 FNYEAQ, per germline. Losses at the gene ends were 0 bases for V and 7 bases for J; bases not matched to a gene: 6. This CDR3 region has 15 residues. The CDR3 sequence: CASSLAWGRANEQFF. The CDR3 nucleotides are TGTGCCAGCAGCTTAGCGTGGGGGAGGGCAAATGAGCAGTTCTTC.

This clone was counted once. The V and J genes are TRBV29-1 and TRBJ1-1; TRBD1 is a possible D gene (6 bases). V lost 6 bases and J lost 1, with 18 bases in between. Germline V gives CDR1 SQVTM, CDR2 ANQGSEA. This CDR3 has 15 amino acids. The CDR3 bases are TGCAGCGTAACAAACAGGGCTTCACCGAACACTGAAGCTTTCTTT. As protein: CSVTNRASPNTEAFF.

This clone has just a few counts. The chain has TRBV19 and TRBJ1-1, with D possibly matching TRBD1 (5 bases). The CDR3 runs to 14 residues. The ends were cut back, 5 bases at V and 4 bases at J, with 14 bases in the middle. Germline V gives CDR1 LNHDA, CDR2 SQIVND (reference sequence). The CDR3 DNA reads TGTGCCAGTAGTGTGCAGGGTGGAACCACTGAAGCTTTCTTT. Its translation: CASSVQGGTTEAFF. Using reference TRBV19 and TRBJ1-1 for the parts outside the CDR3, the full variable domain is DGGITQSPKYLFRKEGQNVTLSCEQNLNHDAMYWYRQDPGQGLRLIYYSQIVNDFQKGDIAEGYSVSREKKESFPLTVTSAQKNPTAFYLCASSVQGGTTEAFFGQGTRLTVV.

V is TRBV5-1 and J is TRBJ2-7; D might be TRBD2 (6 bases). The CDR3 is 16 residues long. CDR1 is SGHRS and CDR2 is YFSETQ in the germline V gene. V lost 4 bases to trimming and J lost 5 bases, with 22 bases between them. DNA of the CDR3: TGCGCCAGCAGCCCGGGGACTCGGGGACGCCGCCACGAGCAGTACTTC. This gives the protein CASSPGTRGRRHEQYF.

V usage is TRBV7-6 and J usage is TRBJ2-7; 11 bases map to TRBD2. Germline trimming cut 5 bases from V and 4 bases from J; bases unmatched to any gene: 10. CDR1 SGHVS and CDR2 FNYEAQ come from the germline V gene. This CDR3 is 16 amino acids long. The CDR3 is CASSIASTSGTYEQYF. The CDR3 bases are TGTGCCAGCAGCATCGCCTCGACTAGCGGGACGTACGAGCAGTACTTC.

This rearrangement joins TRBV6-1 to TRBJ1-4; a possible D gene is TRBD1 (5 bases). Trimming pared 8 bases from V and 8 bases from J, leaving 15 bases between. The CDR3 has 13 amino acids. Germline V gene sequence: CDR1 MNHNS, CDR2 SASEGT. CDR3: CASRIWEGEKLFF. CDR3 nucleotides: TGTGCCAGCCGTATCTGGGAGGGGGAAAAACTGTTTTTT.

The genes are TRBV19 and TRBJ2-2; D not certain. Trimming stripped 6 bases from V and 0 bases from J, with 11 bases between. CDR1 LNHDA and CDR2 SQIVND come from the germline V gene (reference sequence). This CDR3 is 15 amino acids long. CDR3 residues: CASSASLANTGELFF. The CDR3 nucleotides are TGTGCCAGTAGCGCCTCTCTAGCGAACACCGGGGAGCTGTTTTTT.

This clone occurred a few times. This chain connects TRBV9 to TRBJ2-7; the match to TRBD1 covers 11 bases. This CDR3 is 16 amino acids long. The junction had 9 bases not matched to a gene; V was cut back by 1 base and J by 6 bases. Germline V lookup: CDR1 SGDLS, CDR2 YYNGEE. The CDR3 coding sequence is TGTGCCAGCAGCGTAAGGACAGGGGGCTCCCCTCTCGAGCAGTACTTC. It codes for CASSVRTGGSPLEQYF.